This T cell receptor beta chain came from a study of T cell clonotyping in hematopoietic cell transplantation. Study-wide points: Pathologically expanded recipient clonotypes increased progressively from day 30 to day 180 as diversity fell.

Using immunoSEQ multiplex PCR, the repertoire was profiled, and TCRdb retains in-frame clones only, with some absent. Among some 35,000 clones listed, 90% to 95% were seen once. The sample's time point: recipient sample about 28 days before transplant, after cytoreduction. Recipients were bled about 28 days pretransplant and at posttransplant days 30, 100, 180. The V gene end was trimmed by 5 bases and the J gene end by 6 bases; junction bases not matched to a gene: 9. The germline gives CDR1 LNHNV, CDR2 YYDKDF (reference sequence). The CDR3 runs 14 residues. Comments on this clone: Its specificity is unknown.

The material sequenced was peripheral blood mononuclear cells, taken before stem cell transplant. The receptor comes from a man in his forties or fifties with chronic myeloid leukemia. Some clones in this sample may be carry-over from other donors' samples. The chain couples TRBV15 to TRBJ2-7; 8 nucleotides line up with TRBD1. CDR3 in DNA: TGTGCCACCAGCGGGGGCAGGGACAGGTTCGAGCAGTACTTC. Translating it yields CATSGGRDRFEQYF.